This T cell receptor beta chain was recorded in a study of PD-1 blockade in classical Hodgkin lymphoma. Broader study findings: A significant rise in TCR diversity was seen by C4D1 for CD4+ cells but not for CD8+ cells. Healthy donors were reported to have higher baseline TCR diversity than newly diagnosed patients.

CDR1 is SGDLS and CDR2 is YYNGEE in the germline V gene. The CDR3 sequence is 14 residues long. V lost 2 bases and J 5 bases, leaving 13 bases between the germline ends. Every patient was affected by relapse after autologous stem cell transplantation, while exposure to brentuximab vedotin was not uniform. Measured with immunoSEQ multiplex PCR; TCRdb has only the in-frame clones, and not every one. Altogether some 14,000 clones are present, just under 80% being singletons, with the ten largest covering about 24%. Comments on this clone: Its antigen is unknown.

This chain uses TRBV9 with TRBJ1-1, with D perhaps TRBD1 (5 bases). This TCR was recovered from a human donor with classical Hodgkin lymphoma. Sequencing was performed on peripheral blood mononuclear cells (PBMCs), taken at baseline. The CDR3 nucleotides read TGTGCCAGCAGCGTCGGGGGGACGAGGACTGAAGCTTTCTTT. Translated, it gives CASSVGGTRTEAFF.